Listed below are T cell receptor beta chains from one sample, sequenced in a study of CD8 T cells in Susac syndrome. TCRdb redid the calling of the immunoSEQ multiplex PCR reads with MiXCR, one entry per CDR3 protein. This table has approximately 120,000 distinct CDR3 sequences, approximately 96% appearing once. Specimen: CD4+ T cells from PBMCs. The receptors come from a human donor in good health. Each CDR3 is given without its conserved first and last residue. D genes are given only for firm matches.

cdr3_aa d_call v_call
ASSWTSGAPAEQF TRBD2 TRBV9
ASSLNLHRTGDTYGYT TRBD1 TRBV5-1
ASSQDAGTVLSYEQY TRBD1 TRBV3-1
SVEDQTSGKFLHDEQF TRBD2 TRBV29-1
ASSEDRSQPQH - TRBV10-2
SAIAERGGTDTQY - TRBV20-1
ASRPNRGGTDTQY TRBD2 TRBV12-3/TRBV12-4
SVRAPYGRRYEQY - TRBV29-1
ASSLDSTTNEKLF - TRBV5-4
ASSRTLTARADTQY - TRBV5-8